The entry below describes one T cell receptor (beta chain). This table comes from immunoSEQ multiplex PCR, and its TCRdb copy is limited to in-frame clones, with some not included. The table records about 120,000 clones, 85% to 90% of them present only once. The data were taken from a study of control samples from healthy donors and cancer patients. Germline values: CDR1 LGHDT, CDR2 YNNKEL (reference sequence). The CDR3 contains 14 residues. V was pared by 3 bases and J by 1 base, with 9 bases between. This sequence was found in a woman aged 55-75 years with lung cancer. This chain connects TRBV3-1 (or the pseudogene TRBV3-2) to TRBJ1-1; D perhaps matches TRBD1 (5 bases). Sequenced material: PBMCs. The CDR3 DNA reads TGTGCCAGCAGCCAGGACACTAAGAACACTGAAGCTTTCTTT. As protein: CASSQDTKNTEAFF.